The 30 T cell receptor beta chains given below trace back to one sample, sequenced in a study of T-cell memory formation after mild COVID-19 (TCRdb year 2021). Library generation was performed with 5' RACE. The run used an Illumina NovaSeq 6000. TCRdb reanalyzed the raw reads on its own, using fastp at Q25 for trimming and MiXCR for clone calling, and kept in-frame beta chains. Entries are consolidated by CDR3 protein sequence, retaining the most common genes and DNA. This sample comprises about 200,000 distinct CDR3 sequences, approximately 10% of them detected only once. In total, the top ten clones hold approximately 3.3% of the sample. Sequenced input: PBMCs or a T cell subset sorted from them (not recorded which). Receptor source: a man aged 18 to 29 who had mild COVID-19 (a few samples of this study predate the infection). The sample titles of this study are shuffled in the database, so cell type and time point are left out; the donor was told from shared clones.

This clonotype was observed many times. The genes are TRBV6-2 or TRBV6-3 and TRBJ1-1, with TRBD1 as a possible D gene (5 bases). CDR1 is MNHEY, CDR2 SVGEGT, per germline. The V gene lost 1 base and the J gene lost 4 bases, with 19 bases spanning the gap. This CDR3 has 17 residues. The CDR3 here is CASSYFLTGRYVTEAFF. As DNA, the CDR3 is TGTGCCAGCAGTTACTTCCTAACAGGTAGATACGTCACTGAAGCTTTCTTT.

This clonotype occurred a few times. CDR3 sequence: CASSPRGGTGQYF. In DNA form, the CDR3 reads TGTGCCAGCAGCCCGCGCGGGGGGACGGGCCAGTACTTC. The V and J genes are TRBV7-2 and TRBJ2-5; TRBD2 agrees at 8 bases. Germline CDR1 and CDR2: SGHTA and FQGNSA. This CDR3 contains 13 residues. The V and J ends lost 5 bases and 10 bases, in that order; junction bases with no gene match: 9.

The sample holds many counts of this clonotype. V is TRBV9 and J is TRBJ2-3; D remains unclear. This CDR3 has 16 amino acids. In germline, CDR1 is SGDLS, CDR2 YYNGEE. V was shortened by 0 bases and J by 0 bases, with 11 bases between the two germline ends. CDR3 nucleotides: TGTGCCAGCAGCGTAGATGTAGACGGGAGCACAGATACGCAGTATTTT. As protein: CASSVDVDGSTDTQYF. The full variable domain, rest sourced from reference TRBV9 and TRBJ2-3, is DSGVTQTPKHLITATGQRVTLRCSPRSGDLSVYWYQQSLDQGLQFLIQYYNGEERAKGNILERFSAQQFPDLHSELNLSSLELGDSALYFCASSVDVDGSTDTQYFGPGTRLTVL.

This clonotype was observed a few times. V is TRBV20-1 and J is TRBJ1-5, with a weak D call TRBD1 (5 bases). V lost 6 bases to trimming and J lost 0 bases, with 12 bases between them. The germline gives CDR1 DFQATT, CDR2 SNEGSKA (reference sequence). This CDR3 has 14 residues. CDR3 protein: CSAITGDSNQPQHF. The CDR3 DNA sequence: TGCAGTGCAATAACAGGAGATAGCAATCAGCCCCAGCATTTT.

The table lists this clonotype with a few counts. The rearrangement joins TRBV12-3 or TRBV12-4 to TRBJ1-1, with D tentatively TRBD1 (6 bases). Trimming removed 8 bases from V and 5 bases from J, with 27 bases in between. The CDR3 is 17 residues long. The CDR3: CASCPLGGGASRTEAFF. The DNA for the CDR3 is TGTGCCAGCTGCCCCTTGGGGGGGGGCGCGAGTCGGACTGAAGCTTTCTTT.

J is TRBJ2-5 and V is TRBV25-1; 7 positions agree with TRBD1. The length of the CDR3 is 14 residues. CDR1 MGHDK and CDR2 SYGVNS come from the germline V gene. The V segment lost 2 bases and the J segment 4 bases; nucleotides outside the gene matches: 4. The CDR3 DNA reads as TGTGCCAGCAGTGAACCGACAGGGCGAGAGACCCAGTACTTC. The encoded protein is CASSEPTGRETQYF.

At least ten counts were recorded for this clonotype. J is TRBJ2-5 and V is TRBV11-2; D gene ambiguous. The CDR3 is made up of 13 amino acids. The germline V gene encodes CDR1 SGHAT and CDR2 FQNNGV. V was pared by 0 bases and J by 10 bases, with 12 bases between. CDR3 region: CASSLDEHHVQYF. DNA of the CDR3: TGTGCCAGCAGCTTAGATGAGCACCACGTCCAGTACTTC.

This clonotype was picked up a small number of times. V and J are TRBV11-2 and TRBJ2-1; 10 nucleotides agree with TRBD2. V trimming: 5 bases; J trimming: 6 bases; junction bases outside the gene matches: 13. This CDR3 spans 17 amino acids. Looked up from germline, CDR1 is SGHAT and CDR2 is FQNNGV. The DNA of the CDR3 is TGTGCCAGCAGCCGCCATCCTCTAGCGGGGGTAGTCAATGAGCAGTTCTTC. Protein sequence: CASSRHPLAGVVNEQFF.

This clonotype has more than one count but fewer than ten. The chain joins TRBV5-6 to TRBJ2-7, with TRBD2 matching over 7 bases. V lost 2 bases, J lost 2 bases, and 1 base stayed unmatched. Germline V lookup: CDR1 SGHDT, CDR2 YYEEEE. This CDR3 has 13 amino acids. This chain's CDR3 is CASSFRGAYEQYF. The CDR3 DNA is TGTGCCAGCAGCTTCCGGGGGGCCTACGAGCAGTACTTC.

The chain uses TRBV6-2 or TRBV6-3 and TRBJ1-5, with D maybe TRBD1 (5 bases). The germline V gene encodes CDR1 MNHEY and CDR2 SVGEGT. The CDR3 loop spans 16 amino acids. The ends were cut back, 8 bases at V and 2 bases at J, with 19 bases in the middle. This CDR3 reads CASGRDLLSGNQPQHF. The CDR3 DNA reads as TGTGCCAGCGGCAGGGATCTCCTTTCTGGCAATCAGCCCCAGCATTTT.

The chain recombines TRBV20-1 with TRBJ2-1; 9 nucleotides agree with TRBD2. This CDR3 contains 13 residues. The V segment lost 6 bases and the J segment 3 bases; nucleotides outside the gene matches: 3. Germline V gene data show CDR1 as DFQATT and CDR2 as SNEGSKA (reference sequence). The CDR3 loop is CSAQRGVYNEQFF. Here the CDR3 DNA reads TGCAGTGCACAGCGGGGGGTCTACAATGAGCAGTTCTTC.

This clonotype has just a few counts. This chain connects TRBV28 to TRBJ1-5, with D unresolved. Germline V CDR1 and CDR2: MDHEN, SYDVKM. V shed 5 bases and J shed 7 bases, with 9 bases lying between them. The CDR3 spans 12 residues. For the CDR3, the DNA is TGTGCCAGCAGTACCCCGGGGCAGCCCCAGCATTTT. Translation: CASSTPGQPQHF.

The rearrangement joins TRBV4-2 to TRBJ2-5; D gene unclear. CDR3 length: 16 residues. Germline V gives CDR1 LGHNA, CDR2 YNFKEQ. The germline V and J ends were trimmed by 4 bases and 4 bases, with 19 bases remaining between them. The CDR3 DNA follows: TGTGCCAGCAGCCCGATAACAGCCCAGGTCGGAGAGACCCAGTACTTC. Residues: CASSPITAQVGETQYF.

The chain employs TRBV30 and TRBJ1-4, with D perhaps TRBD1 (5 bases). V was cut by 3 bases and J by 11 bases, with 13 bases left in between. Germline V gene data show CDR1 as GTSNPN and CDR2 as SVGIG (reference sequence). The CDR3 runs to 12 residues. CDR3 in amino acids: CAWRGGDSKLFF. The CDR3 DNA sequence: TGTGCCTGGAGGGGGGGGGACTCCAAACTGTTTTTT.

This clonotype was detected many times. This chain joins TRBV24-1 and TRBJ2-3; 7 bases match TRBD1. V was pared by 7 bases and J by 0 bases, with 6 bases of the junction left unmatched. The germline CDR1 and CDR2 sequences are KGHDR and SFDVKD. The length of the CDR3 is 15 residues. The CDR3 DNA sequence: TGTGCCACCAGCACAGGGGTCGGTAGCACAGATACGCAGTATTTT. This translates into CATSTGVGSTDTQYF.

This clonotype turned up a few times. The chain links TRBV10-3 to TRBJ1-5; D is perhaps TRBD1 (6 bases). The CDR3 spans 12 residues. The germline V gene encodes CDR1 ENHRY and CDR2 SYGVKD. With 11 bases removed from V and 4 bases from J, the gap between germline ends came to 12 bases. In nucleotides, the CDR3 is TGTGCCTCCAGGGGCTTGAATCAGCCCCAGCATTTT. This encodes CASRGLNQPQHF.

The CDR3 sequence: CSARDLSGGRELFF. The CDR3 bases are TGCAGTGCTAGAGATCTTAGCGGGGGGCGGGAGCTGTTTTTT. The chain recombines TRBV20-1 with TRBJ2-2, with 10 bases matching TRBD2. The CDR3 loop spans 14 amino acids. Germline-derived CDR1 and CDR2 are DFQATT and SNEGSKA (reference sequence). Trimming cost V 0 bases and J 9 bases; bases outside gene matches: 4.

This clonotype was detected many times. V and J are TRBV7-3 and TRBJ2-1; TRBD2 agrees at 10 bases. Trimming cost V 4 bases and J 9 bases; bases outside gene matches: 12. Germline lookup yields CDR1 SGHTA and CDR2 FQGTGA. The CDR3 spans 16 residues. CDR3 coding DNA: TGTGCCAGCAGCTCAAAGAGCGGGGGGGCATCTACTGAGCAGTTCTTC. Translating gives CASSSKSGGASTEQFF.

This clonotype was detected once. The chain employs TRBV9 and TRBJ2-3, with D possibly matching TRBD2 (5 bases). Trimming took off 0 bases at V and 3 bases at J, with 17 bases between the two ends. This CDR3 has 17 amino acids. CDR1 SGDLS and CDR2 YYNGEE come from the germline V gene. CDR3 amino acids: CASSVGRERLATDTQYF. CDR3 nucleotide sequence: TGTGCCAGCAGCGTAGGAAGAGAAAGGCTAGCTACAGATACGCAGTATTTT.

Notes on this clonotype: One end of the junction does not line up with germline, which may come from a read error. V and J are TRBV6-2 or TRBV6-3 and TRBJ1-1, with D unclear. Looked up from germline, CDR1 is MNHEY and CDR2 is SVGEGT. This CDR3 has 13 amino acids. The CDR3 nucleotides are TGTGCCAGCAGTTCAGTGATGAACACTGAAGCCTTCTTT. Encoded protein: CASSSVMNTEAFF.

This clonotype has at least ten counts. The rearrangement links TRBV24-1 to TRBJ2-3; no clear D gene. V lost 4 bases, J lost 3 bases, and 13 bases lay in between. Germline-derived CDR1 and CDR2 are KGHDR and SFDVKD. CDR3 length: 15 amino acids. CDR3 residues: CATSDHGTGTDTQYF. In DNA form, the CDR3 reads TGTGCCACCAGTGACCACGGAACCGGGACAGATACGCAGTATTTT.

This clonotype was seen only a few times. The chain has TRBV5-4 and TRBJ2-3; tentatively, D is TRBD1 (5 bases). The CDR3 spans 14 residues. CDR1 and CDR2 from the germline V gene are SGHNT and YYREEE (reference sequence). Between the trimmed V and J ends, which lost 1 base and 4 bases, there was a span of 10 bases. The CDR3, as DNA: TGTGCCAGCAGCTTGAAGGCAGGGCCAGATACGCAGTATTTT. Its translation: CASSLKAGPDTQYF.

This clonotype appeared a few times. The chain employs TRBV12-3 or TRBV12-4 and TRBJ1-4; 8 bases match TRBD1. CDR3 length equals 14 residues. V lost 4 bases to trimming and J lost 7 bases; unmatched junction nucleotides: 5. CDR3 nucleotides: TGTGCCAGCAGTTCCAGGGGGCTAAGTGAAAAACTGTTTTTT. It encodes CASSSRGLSEKLFF.

There are a few counts of this clonotype. The chain links TRBV29-1 to TRBJ1-1; a possible D gene is TRBD1 (5 bases). In germline, CDR1 is SQVTM, CDR2 ANQGSEA. Trimming cost V 5 bases and J 0 bases, with 16 bases left between them. This CDR3 comprises 15 residues. The CDR3 protein is CSVWGERGVNTEAFF. CDR3 in DNA: TGCAGCGTTTGGGGGGAGAGAGGGGTGAACACTGAAGCTTTCTTT.

The V call is TRBV5-4, the J call TRBJ2-5, with a weak D call TRBD2 (7 bases). Germline V gives CDR1 SGHNT, CDR2 YYREEE (reference sequence). V was pared by 3 bases and J by 0 bases, with 15 bases between. CDR3 length: 16 residues. In nucleotides, the CDR3 is TGTGCCAGCAGCTCTCGGCGCGGGGGCAACCAAGAGACCCAGTACTTC. Protein product: CASSSRRGGNQETQYF.

This clonotype was recorded many times. This sequence joins TRBV20-1 and TRBJ2-7; D unresolved. The CDR3 is 13 residues long. The V gene lost 4 bases and the J gene lost 4 bases, with 14 bases spanning the gap. Looked up from germline, CDR1 is DFQATT and CDR2 is SNEGSKA (reference sequence). In DNA form, the CDR3 reads TGCAGTGCTAACCCCTCTCCCAGGTACGAGCAGTACGTC. It specifies CSANPSPRYEQYV.

This clonotype has just a few counts. The genes are TRBV12-3 or TRBV12-4 and TRBJ1-3, with TRBD1 matching 7 bases. The junction had 12 bases not matched to a gene; V was cut back by 5 bases and J by 5 bases. This CDR3 has 16 residues. The DNA of the CDR3 is TGTGCCAGCAGTACCCGGACAGGATGGGGGAGAAACACCATATATTTT. Translated, it gives CASSTRTGWGRNTIYF.

The CDR3 bases are TGTGCCAGCTCACCGGCCTCACAGGGGGCGGGCACAGATACGCAGTATTTT. It yields the protein CASSPASQGAGTDTQYF. This chain uses TRBV18 with TRBJ2-3; TRBD1 agrees at 9 bases. This CDR3 contains 17 residues. V gave up 3 bases and J gave up 1 base; unmatched junction bases: 8. Germline V gene lookup returns CDR1 KGHSH and CDR2 LQKENI.

The J gene is TRBJ2-2, the V gene TRBV7-2; TRBD2 agrees at 14 bases. V gave up 2 bases and J gave up 4 bases; unmatched junction bases: 6. This CDR3 is built from 18 residues. CDR1 and CDR2 from the germline V gene are SGHTA and FQGNSA. DNA of the CDR3: TGTGCCAGCAGCTTAAGACTAGCGGGGGGGCCTAGCACCGGGGAGCTGTTTTTT. Its protein product is CASSLRLAGGPSTGELFF.

The CDR3 region is CATSPAAGAVQETQYF. The CDR3 DNA sequence: TGTGCCACCTCTCCGGCGGCAGGGGCCGTCCAAGAGACCCAGTACTTC. This rearrangement joins TRBV15 to TRBJ2-5, with a tentative D call TRBD1 (6 bases). This CDR3 contains 16 residues. The germline V gene has CDR1 LNHNV and CDR2 YYDKDF (reference sequence). The V end lost 8 bases, the J end lost 1 base, and 20 bases lay between the germline ends.